One and the same sample provided the 19 T cell receptor beta chains below, sequenced in a study of monozygotic twins with inflammatory bowel disease (dated by TCRdb to about 2019). Library generation was performed with 5' RACE. Sequencing used an Illumina HiSeq 2500. Each entry corresponds to one CDR3 protein sequence from reads that TCRdb reprocessed, and DNA is not given. This specimen's table enumerates under 200,000 distinct CDR3 sequences. Over 2.5% of the sample is held by the ten biggest clonotypes. Source material: blood. Every receptor here comes from a human donor with ulcerative colitis or Crohn's disease, or a healthy co-twin of an affected twin (not recorded which).

V gene TRBV27 combines with J gene TRBJ1-1; TCRdb outputs TRBD1, but without DNA this stays unchecked. This CDR3 has 13 residues. CDR1 is MNHEY, CDR2 SMNVEV, per germline (reference sequence). The CDR3: CASSLPGSPEAFF.

The chain combines TRBV29-1 with TRBJ1-1. The CDR3 contains 12 residues. Per germline, CDR1 SQVTM and CDR2 ANQGSEA. CDR3 residues: CSVEIGRTEAFF.

The V gene is TRBV24-1, the J gene TRBJ1-1. There are 13 residues in the CDR3. In germline, CDR1 is KGHDR, CDR2 SFDVKD. The CDR3: CATSDTPVTEAFF.

The chain couples TRBV24-1 to TRBJ2-7; TCRdb proposes TRBD2, but this gene call is untestable without DNA. Per germline, CDR1 KGHDR and CDR2 SFDVKD. The CDR3 consists of 14 residues. The CDR3 sequence: CATSDGGLSYEQYF.

The V call is TRBV5-5, the J call TRBJ2-7; TCRdb outputs TRBD1, but without DNA this stays unchecked. Germline lookup yields CDR1 SGHKS and CDR2 YYEKEE (reference sequence). The CDR3 totals 13 residues. The CDR3 here is CASGRELKGEQYF.

V is TRBV4-1 and J is TRBJ2-2; TCRdb picks TRBD1, but there is no DNA to check that call. The CDR3 loop spans 15 amino acids. The germline gives CDR1 MGHRA, CDR2 YSYEKL. The CDR3 is CASSQRTGNTGELFF.

The chain couples TRBV7-7 to TRBJ2-2; TCRdb's D call of TRBD2 is untestable without DNA. The CDR3 spans 15 residues. Germline assignment: CDR1 SSHAT and CDR2 FNYEAQ (reference sequence). The chain's CDR3 is CASSSLAGRTGELFF.

This sequence joins TRBV30 and TRBJ2-7; TCRdb lists TRBD2, though no DNA is available to test this call. This CDR3 is built from 17 residues. CDR1 and CDR2 from the germline V gene are GTSNPN and SVGIG (reference sequence). CDR3 loop: CAWSVPPVTSGSYEQYF.

V is TRBV5-1 and J is TRBJ1-5. The length of the CDR3 is 14 residues. Looked up from germline, CDR1 is SGHRS and CDR2 is YFSETQ. The chain's CDR3 is CASSLMEGNQPQHF.

This chain joins TRBV7-3 and TRBJ1-1; without DNA, the TCRdb call of TRBD1 cannot be checked. The CDR3 contains 13 residues. Per germline, CDR1 SGHTA and CDR2 FQGTGA. CDR3 in amino acids: CASSWRTGREAFF.

The genes are TRBV7-8 and TRBJ1-5; with no DNA, the TCRdb D assignment of TRBD1 cannot be verified. The CDR3 is 19 residues long. Per germline, CDR1 SGHVS and CDR2 FQNEAQ. The CDR3 region is CASSRGQATGTGGRQPQHF.

This chain connects TRBV7-8 to TRBJ2-2; the TCRdb D gene call, TRBD2, has no DNA to confirm it. Germline V gene sequence: CDR1 SGHVS, CDR2 FQNEAQ. CDR3 size: 17 residues. The CDR3 region is CASSILSGRAFSGELFF.

The J gene is TRBJ2-1, the V gene TRBV27; TCRdb calls TRBD1, which cannot be checked without DNA. Germline lookup yields CDR1 MNHEY and CDR2 SMNVEV (reference sequence). There are 12 residues in the CDR3. The CDR3 loop is CASSHRGGEQFF.

This rearrangement joins TRBV15 to TRBJ1-1. This CDR3 has 15 amino acids. Per the germline V gene, CDR1 is LNHNV and CDR2 is YYDKDF (reference sequence). This CDR3 reads CATSRDKRDRTEAFF.

The chain has TRBV20-1 and TRBJ2-5. The CDR3 is 15 residues long. Germline lookup yields CDR1 DFQATT and CDR2 SNEGSKA (reference sequence). This CDR3 is CSARDGRTPQETQYF.

The rearrangement links TRBV6-1 to TRBJ2-7; the TCRdb call, TRBD1, lacks DNA for checking. CDR1 and CDR2 (germline): MNHNS, SASEGT. CDR3 length equals 15 residues. The CDR3: CARPPDSPQGYEQYF.

V and J are TRBV27 and TRBJ1-1; TCRdb calls TRBD1, which cannot be checked without DNA. Germline CDR1 is MNHEY and CDR2 is SMNVEV (reference sequence). The CDR3 has 14 amino acids. The CDR3 loop reads CASSWDRMNTEAFF.

The CDR3 region is CASSPRSGTEQSF. The chain joins TRBV19 to TRBJ2-1; the D gene TCRdb calls, TRBD1, cannot be checked with no DNA. The length of the CDR3 is 13 residues. Germline V gene sequence: CDR1 LNHDA, CDR2 SQIVND (reference sequence).

The gene calls are TRBV6-2 or TRBV6-3 and TRBJ2-7; the D call of TRBD1 rests on TCRdb alone, since no DNA is present to check it. CDR1 is MNHEY and CDR2 is SVGEGT in the germline V gene. This CDR3 contains 13 residues. CDR3 residues: CATEKGQAYEQYF.